This T cell receptor (beta chain) came from a study of T cell responses to AZD1222 COVID-19 vaccine. CDR3 length: 17 amino acids. Trimming left V 10 bases short and J 0 bases short, with 21 bases between. CDR1 is LNHDA, CDR2 SQIVND, per germline (reference sequence). A note on this clone: Its antigen is not known.

Study outcomes and limitations: Reportedly, nearly half of unique spike TCRs recognized epitopes outside B.1.351/B.1.1.7 mutations. Spike-specific TCR breadth and depth rose after two AZD1222 doses.

The table came from immunoSEQ multiplex PCR; TCRdb's copy has only in-frame clones and leaves some out. The sample lists over 130,000 clones, approximately 92% seen once, with 3% to 4% in the top ten. The receptor was derived from an adult who received the AZD1222 COVID-19 vaccine. V usage is TRBV19 and J usage is TRBJ1-4; tentative D call: TRBD1 (6 bases). This material consisted of peripheral blood, taken 28 days after the second AZD1222 dose. CDR3 in amino acids: CATGPSGEVATNEKLFF. The CDR3 region has the DNA TGTGCCACCGGACCCTCAGGGGAAGTCGCAACTAATGAAAAACTGTTTTTT.